Below, 27 T cell receptor beta chains from the same sample are listed, as sequenced in a study of OX40 agonist ivuxolimab in advanced cancers. Measured with immunoSEQ multiplex PCR; TCRdb has only the in-frame clones, and not every one. The sample includes about 62,000 clones, approximately 91% of them seen just once. Specimen: CD4+ or CD8+ T cells sorted from blood, collected in a trial of the OX40 agonist ivuxolimab. The receptors derive from an adult with an advanced solid tumor such as melanoma, head and neck, liver or kidney cancer.

The chain carries TRBV19 and TRBJ1-5; the D is unclear. V lost 5 bases and J lost 2, with 16 bases in between. CDR3 size: 16 residues. CDR1 is LNHDA and CDR2 is SQIVND in the germline V gene (reference sequence). CDR3 bases: TGTGCCAGTAGTTCCGAGACGCCACCCCGCAATCAGCCCCAGCATTTT. Its protein is CASSSETPPRNQPQHF.

The chain links TRBV6-5 to TRBJ1-2; the D is unclear. Germline V gives CDR1 MNHEY, CDR2 SVGAGI. CDR3 length: 12 amino acids. The germline V and J ends were trimmed by 0 bases and 4 bases, with 3 bases remaining between them. This CDR3 is CASSYSGYGYTF. The DNA for the CDR3 is TGTGCCAGCAGTTACTCGGGCTATGGCTACACCTTC.

The chain recombines TRBV5-4 with TRBJ1-1; D is ambiguous. Trimming left V 0 bases short and J 1 base short, with 10 bases between. In germline, CDR1 is SGHNT, CDR2 YYREEE (reference sequence). The CDR3 length is 15 residues. In DNA, the CDR3 is TGTGCCAGCAGCTTGGATTCCAAACCGAACACTGAAGCTTTCTTT. It specifies CASSLDSKPNTEAFF.

The chain recombines TRBV7-2 with TRBJ2-7, with a tentative D call TRBD1 (6 bases). From germline, CDR1 is SGHTA and CDR2 FQGNSA. CDR3 length equals 14 residues. Trimming took 1 base from V and 5 from J, leaving 12 bases between them. CDR3 residues: CASSLGIGGNEQYF. The CDR3 region has the DNA TGTGCCAGCAGCTTAGGGATAGGGGGTAACGAGCAGTACTTC.

The chain joins TRBV19 to TRBJ1-5; D is unresolved. Per the germline V gene, CDR1 is LNHDA and CDR2 is SQIVND (reference sequence). The CDR3 contains 14 residues. Trimming pared 9 bases from V and 0 bases from J, leaving 12 bases between. DNA of the CDR3: TGTGCCAGCACCGGAGACAATAGCAATCAGCCCCAGCATTTT. Translating it yields CASTGDNSNQPQHF. Full variable domain (remainder filled in from reference TRBV19 and TRBJ1-5): DGGITQSPKYLFRKEGQNVTLSCEQNLNHDAMYWYRQDPGQGLRLIYYSQIVNDFQKGDIAEGYSVSREKKESFPLTVTSAQKNPTAFYLCASTGDNSNQPQHFGDGTRLSIL.

The chain has TRBV2 and TRBJ2-6; the D is unclear. CDR3 length: 15 residues. The V and J ends lost 5 bases and 0 bases respectively, with 8 bases between them. The germline CDR1 and CDR2 sequences are SNHLY and FYNNEI. CDR3 in DNA: TGTGCCAGCAGTCAAGAGAGCTCTGGGGCCAACGTCCTGACTTTC. Translating gives CASSQESSGANVLTF.

The chain couples TRBV5-6 to TRBJ2-3, with D perhaps matching TRBD1 or TRBD2 (5 bases each). The CDR3 sequence is 14 residues long. Trimming removed 3 bases from V and 0 bases from J, with 8 bases in between. Germline values: CDR1 SGHDT, CDR2 YYEEEE. The CDR3 loop reads CASSWGISTDTQYF. The DNA for the CDR3 is TGTGCCAGCAGCTGGGGGATAAGCACAGATACGCAGTATTTT.

The V gene is TRBV6-4, the J gene TRBJ2-1; the D gene is possibly TRBD2 (6 bases). Germline CDR1 reads MRHNA; CDR2 reads SNTAGT. V dropped 6 bases and J dropped 0 bases, with 12 bases sitting between them. The CDR3 extends over 15 amino acids. The CDR3 here is CASRVSGSSYNEQFF. In nucleotides, the CDR3 is TGTGCCAGCAGAGTTAGCGGAAGCTCCTACAATGAGCAGTTCTTC.

The chain has TRBV27 and TRBJ2-6; D tentatively reads TRBD1 or TRBD2 (5 bases each). This CDR3 spans 16 amino acids. Trimming took off 7 bases at V and 0 bases at J, with 13 bases between the two ends. Germline V gene data show CDR1 as MNHEY and CDR2 as SMNVEV (reference sequence). The CDR3 coding sequence is TGTGCCAGCACCAAGCTCGGGGCCTCTGGGGCCAACGTCCTGACTTTC. Protein product: CASTKLGASGANVLTF.

This chain uses TRBV6-5 with TRBJ2-5; D is uncertain. Germline CDR1 is MNHEY and CDR2 is SVGAGI. V lost 2 bases and J lost 0, with 1 base in between. CDR3 size: 12 residues. The CDR3 loop is CASSYDQETQYF. The DNA for the CDR3 is TGTGCCAGCAGTTACGACCAAGAGACCCAGTACTTC.

There are a few counts of this clone. The chain recombines TRBV28 with TRBJ1-5, with D possibly matching TRBD1 (5 bases). The CDR3 loop spans 16 amino acids. Looked up from germline, CDR1 is MDHEN and CDR2 is SYDVKM. Trimming pared 2 bases from V and 1 base from J, leaving 12 bases between. The CDR3 region is CASSLRGSGSNQPQHF. CDR3 DNA: TGTGCCAGCAGTTTAAGGGGTTCTGGGAGCAATCAGCCCCAGCATTTT.

The rearrangement joins TRBV7-9 to TRBJ1-1; 7 bases match TRBD1. The germline gives CDR1 SEHNR, CDR2 FQNEAQ (reference sequence). The junction had 5 bases not matched to a gene; V was cut back by 1 base and J by 6 bases. This CDR3 spans 14 amino acids. The CDR3 spells CASSLGNTGAEAFF. The CDR3 DNA reads TGTGCCAGCAGCTTAGGAAACACAGGGGCTGAAGCTTTCTTT.

The chain links TRBV5-1 to TRBJ2-4; TRBD2 agrees at 11 bases. After removal of 0 bases from V and 11 bases from J, the junction contained 10 bases not matched to a gene. The CDR3 spans 16 residues. The germline CDR1 and CDR2 sequences are SGHRS and YFSETQ. CDR3 DNA: TGCGCCAGCAGCTTGGAGTTAGGACTAGCGGGCGGAGTTCAGTACTTC. Amino acids: CASSLELGLAGGVQYF. Complete variable domain (other parts from reference TRBV5-1 and TRBJ2-4): KAGVTQTPRYLIKTRGQQVTLSCSPISGHRSVSWYQQTPGQGLQFLFEYFSETQRNKGNFPGRFSGRQFSNSRSEMNVSTLELGDSALYLCASSLELGLAGGVQYFGAGTRLSVL.

The V call is TRBV6-1, the J call TRBJ1-4; D is undetermined. V was pared by 5 bases and J by 0 bases, with 10 bases between. Per the germline V gene, CDR1 is MNHNS and CDR2 is SASEGT. The CDR3 runs 15 residues. In nucleotides, the CDR3 is TGTGCCAGCAGTATCCGACGGGCAACTAATGAAAAACTGTTTTTT. Its translation is CASSIRRATNEKLFF.

The rearrangement joins TRBV29-1 to TRBJ2-7; the match to TRBD1 covers 10 bases. V gave up 3 bases and J gave up 4 bases; unmatched junction bases: 3. Looked up from germline, CDR1 is SQVTM and CDR2 is ANQGSEA. The CDR3 contains 13 residues. The CDR3 loop reads CSVEDRGAYEQYF. CDR3 bases: TGCAGCGTTGAGGACAGGGGGGCTTACGAGCAGTACTTC.

V gene TRBV7-9 combines with J gene TRBJ2-5, with 11 bases identical to TRBD2. Germline-derived CDR1 and CDR2 are SEHNR and FQNEAQ (reference sequence). The CDR3 is 15 residues long. Unmatched junction bases numbered 8, after V lost 6 bases and J lost 5 bases. The CDR3 sequence is CASSPTSGKHETQYF. CDR3 coding DNA: TGTGCCAGCAGTCCGACTAGCGGGAAGCACGAGACCCAGTACTTC.

This rearrangement joins TRBV30 to TRBJ2-6; tentative D call: TRBD2 (5 bases). This CDR3 comprises 11 residues. V lost 0 bases and J 18 bases, leaving 12 bases between the germline ends. CDR1 is GTSNPN and CDR2 is SVGIG in the germline V gene (reference sequence). The CDR3 sequence: CAWSVGGFKTF. The CDR3, as DNA: TGTGCCTGGAGTGTTGGAGGCTTCAAGACTTTC.

This clone was seen a few times. The chain carries TRBV4-1 and TRBJ2-3; D might be TRBD2 (7 bases). V lost 1 base to trimming and J lost 2 bases, with 10 bases between them. CDR3 size: 15 residues. Germline values: CDR1 MGHRA, CDR2 YSYEKL. CDR3 in DNA: TGCGCCAGCAGCCAAGGGCGGGGGCCCACAGATACGCAGTATTTT. Translating it yields CASSQGRGPTDTQYF.

The gene calls are TRBV6-5 and TRBJ2-4; perhaps TRBD1 as D (6 bases). V dropped 5 bases and J dropped 5 bases, with 16 bases sitting between them. CDR1 is MNHEY, CDR2 SVGAGI, per germline. There are 15 residues in the CDR3. In DNA, the CDR3 is TGTGCCAGCAGTCCCGGGTCCGGACAGCAAAACATTCAGTACTTC. Translated, it gives CASSPGSGQQNIQYF.

This clone was seen only once. V is TRBV28 and J is TRBJ1-2; D is possibly TRBD1 (5 bases). Germline lookup yields CDR1 MDHEN and CDR2 SYDVKM. V dropped 8 bases and J dropped 3 bases, with 13 bases sitting between them. The CDR3 covers 13 residues. In DNA, the CDR3 is TGTGCCAGCGGGGCCGCGGCCGACTATGGCTACACCTTC. It yields the protein CASGAAADYGYTF.

The rearrangement joins TRBV6-1 to TRBJ1-2, with a weak D call TRBD1 (6 bases). The CDR3 consists of 15 residues. Germline V gene data show CDR1 as MNHNS and CDR2 as SASEGT. The V end was cut by 5 bases, the J end by 2 bases, with 15 bases between. The CDR3 DNA follows: TGTGCCAGCAGTAAGAGGACAGCACCCAACTATGGCTACACCTTC. It translates to CASSKRTAPNYGYTF.

V and J are TRBV19 and TRBJ2-3, with TRBD1 identical over 8 bases. This CDR3 has 14 residues. Germline values: CDR1 LNHDA, CDR2 SQIVND (reference sequence). The V gene end was trimmed by 10 bases and the J gene end by 4 bases; junction bases not matched to a gene: 10. CDR3 sequence reads: CATSQGVRSDTQYF. Written as DNA, the CDR3 is TGTGCCACCTCACAGGGGGTTAGGTCAGATACGCAGTATTTT.

The chain employs TRBV6-6 and TRBJ1-1; TRBD1 matches at 8 bases. Trimming removed 2 bases from V and 6 bases from J; junction bases left unmatched: 5. Germline V lookup: CDR1 MNHNY, CDR2 SVGAGI (reference sequence). The CDR3 sequence is 14 residues long. The CDR3: CASSYTRTGSEAFF. In DNA form, the CDR3 reads TGTGCCAGCAGTTACACCCGGACAGGGTCTGAAGCTTTCTTT.

J is TRBJ1-4 and V is TRBV15, with 8 bases matching TRBD1. Germline CDR1 LNHNV, CDR2 YYDKDF (reference sequence). This CDR3 has 15 residues. Trimming removed 2 bases from V and 3 bases from J; junction bases left unmatched: 2. CDR3 loop: CATSRPDRANEKLFF. The DNA of the CDR3 is TGTGCCACCAGCAGACCGGACAGGGCTAATGAAAAACTGTTTTTT.

The CDR3 nucleotides read TGCGCCAGCAGGGTGACAGTTACTGGAAACACCATATATTTT. Translating gives CASRVTVTGNTIYF. V and J are TRBV5-1 and TRBJ1-3; a possible D gene is TRBD1 (5 bases). From germline, CDR1 is SGHRS and CDR2 YFSETQ. This CDR3 has 14 amino acids. The V end lost 5 bases, the J end lost 2 bases, and 11 bases lay between the germline ends.

In its sample, this clone was seen once. The chain employs TRBV15 and TRBJ2-2; 7 nucleotides line up with TRBD1. This CDR3 region has 17 residues. Germline V CDR1 and CDR2: LNHNV, YYDKDF (reference sequence). V shed 4 bases and J 6 bases; nucleotides not matched to a gene: 14. The CDR3 coding sequence is TGTGCCACCAGCAAAAAATCGACAGGGTTAGGATCCGGGGAGCTGTTTTTT. This encodes CATSKKSTGLGSGELFF.

The chain is built from TRBV27 and TRBJ1-2; D gene uncertain. Per germline, CDR1 MNHEY and CDR2 SMNVEV (reference sequence). The CDR3 is made up of 13 amino acids. V gave up 3 bases and J gave up 1 base, with 6 bases separating them. This chain's CDR3 is CASSFQVNYGYTF. Here the CDR3 DNA reads TGTGCCAGCAGTTTCCAGGTTAACTATGGCTACACCTTC.